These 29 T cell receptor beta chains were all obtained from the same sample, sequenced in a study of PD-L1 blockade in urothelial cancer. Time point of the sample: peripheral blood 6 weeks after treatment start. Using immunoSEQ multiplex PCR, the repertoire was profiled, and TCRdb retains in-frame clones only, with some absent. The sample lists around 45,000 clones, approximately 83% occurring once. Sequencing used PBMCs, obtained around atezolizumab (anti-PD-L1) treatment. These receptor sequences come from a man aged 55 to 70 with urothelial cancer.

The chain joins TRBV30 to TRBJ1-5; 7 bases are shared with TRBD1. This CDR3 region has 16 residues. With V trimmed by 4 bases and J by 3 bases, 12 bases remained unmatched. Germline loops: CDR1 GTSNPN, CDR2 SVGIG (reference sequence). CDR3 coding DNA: TGTGCCTGGAACCGAAGGGACAGTGCTTTCAATCAGCCCCAGCATTTT. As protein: CAWNRRDSAFNQPQHF.

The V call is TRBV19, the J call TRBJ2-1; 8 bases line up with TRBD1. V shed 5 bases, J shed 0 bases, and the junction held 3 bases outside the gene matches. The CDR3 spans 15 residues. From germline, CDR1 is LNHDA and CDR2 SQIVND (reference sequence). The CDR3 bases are TGTGCCAGTAGTGCCACAGGGGGCTCCTACAATGAGCAGTTCTTC. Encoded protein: CASSATGGSYNEQFF. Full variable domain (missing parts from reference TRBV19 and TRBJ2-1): DGGITQSPKYLFRKEGQNVTLSCEQNLNHDAMYWYRQDPGQGLRLIYYSQIVNDFQKGDIAEGYSVSREKKESFPLTVTSAQKNPTAFYLCASSATGGSYNEQFFGPGTRLTVL.

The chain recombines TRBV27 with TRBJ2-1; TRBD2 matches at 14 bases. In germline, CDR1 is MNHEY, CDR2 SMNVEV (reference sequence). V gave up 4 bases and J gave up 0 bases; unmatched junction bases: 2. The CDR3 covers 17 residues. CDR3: CASSSGTSGGSYNEQFF. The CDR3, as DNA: TGTGCCAGCAGTTCTGGGACTAGCGGGGGCTCCTACAATGAGCAGTTCTTC.

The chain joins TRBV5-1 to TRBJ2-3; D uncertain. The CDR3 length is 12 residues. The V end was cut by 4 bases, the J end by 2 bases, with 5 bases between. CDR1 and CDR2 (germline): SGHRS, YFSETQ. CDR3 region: CASSGNTDTQYF. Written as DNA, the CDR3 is TGCGCCAGCAGCGGCAACACAGATACGCAGTATTTT.

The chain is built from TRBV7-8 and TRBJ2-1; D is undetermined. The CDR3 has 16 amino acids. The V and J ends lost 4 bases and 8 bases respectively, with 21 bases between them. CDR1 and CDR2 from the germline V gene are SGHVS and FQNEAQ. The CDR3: CASSSSLSSARDEQFF. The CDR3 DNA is TGTGCCAGCAGCTCCTCATTAAGCTCTGCCCGCGATGAGCAGTTCTTC. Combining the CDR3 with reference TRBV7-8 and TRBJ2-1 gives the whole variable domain GAGVSQSPRYKVAKRGQDVALRCDPISGHVSLFWYQQALGQGPEFLTYFQNEAQLDKSGLPSDRFFAERPEGSVSTLKIQRTQQEDSAVYLCASSSSLSSARDEQFFGPGTRLTVL.

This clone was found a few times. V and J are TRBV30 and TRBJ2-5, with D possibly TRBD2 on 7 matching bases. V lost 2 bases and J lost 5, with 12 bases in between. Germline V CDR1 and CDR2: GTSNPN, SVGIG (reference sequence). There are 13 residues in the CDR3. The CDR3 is CAWSKGGPETQYF. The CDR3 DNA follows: TGTGCCTGGAGTAAGGGGGGGCCGGAGACCCAGTACTTC.

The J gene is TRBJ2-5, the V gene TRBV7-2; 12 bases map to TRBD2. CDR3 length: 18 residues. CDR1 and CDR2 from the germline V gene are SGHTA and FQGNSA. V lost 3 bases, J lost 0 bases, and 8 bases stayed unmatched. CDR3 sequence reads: CASSLSASGGEYQETQYF. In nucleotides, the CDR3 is TGTGCCAGCAGCTTGTCGGCTAGCGGGGGGGAGTACCAAGAGACCCAGTACTTC.

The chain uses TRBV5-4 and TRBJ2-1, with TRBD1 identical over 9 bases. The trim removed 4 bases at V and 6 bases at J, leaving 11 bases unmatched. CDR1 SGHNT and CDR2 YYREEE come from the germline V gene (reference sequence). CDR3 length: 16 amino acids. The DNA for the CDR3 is TGTGCCAGCAGCCTATTTAGGGGACAGGGAGTCAATGAGCAGTTCTTC. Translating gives CASSLFRGQGVNEQFF.

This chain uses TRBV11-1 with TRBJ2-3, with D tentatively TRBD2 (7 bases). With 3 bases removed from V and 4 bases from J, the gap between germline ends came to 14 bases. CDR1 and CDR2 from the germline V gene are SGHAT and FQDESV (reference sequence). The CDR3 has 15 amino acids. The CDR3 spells CASSFRGAVADTQYF. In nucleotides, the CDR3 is TGTGCCAGCAGCTTTCGGGGGGCGGTGGCAGATACGCAGTATTTT.

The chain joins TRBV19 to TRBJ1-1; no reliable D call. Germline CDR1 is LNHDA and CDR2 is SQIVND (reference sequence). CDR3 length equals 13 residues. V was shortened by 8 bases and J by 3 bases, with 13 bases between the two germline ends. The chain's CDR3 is CASRHPRYTEAFF. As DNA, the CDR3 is TGTGCCAGTCGCCACCCCAGATACACTGAAGCTTTCTTT. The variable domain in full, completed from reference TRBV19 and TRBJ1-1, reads DGGITQSPKYLFRKEGQNVTLSCEQNLNHDAMYWYRQDPGQGLRLIYYSQIVNDFQKGDIAEGYSVSREKKESFPLTVTSAQKNPTAFYLCASRHPRYTEAFFGQGTRLTVV.

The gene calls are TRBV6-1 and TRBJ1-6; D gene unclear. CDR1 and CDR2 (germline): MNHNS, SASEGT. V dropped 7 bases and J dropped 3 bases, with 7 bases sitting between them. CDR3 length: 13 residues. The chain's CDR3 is CASISFYNSPLHF. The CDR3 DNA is TGTGCCAGCATTTCCTTCTATAATTCACCCCTCCACTTT.

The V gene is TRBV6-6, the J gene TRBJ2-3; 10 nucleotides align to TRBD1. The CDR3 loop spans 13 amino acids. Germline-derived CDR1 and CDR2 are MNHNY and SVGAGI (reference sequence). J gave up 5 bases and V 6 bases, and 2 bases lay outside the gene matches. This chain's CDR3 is CASRRTGGDTQYF. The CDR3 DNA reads TGTGCCAGCAGGCGGACAGGGGGAGATACGCAGTATTTT.

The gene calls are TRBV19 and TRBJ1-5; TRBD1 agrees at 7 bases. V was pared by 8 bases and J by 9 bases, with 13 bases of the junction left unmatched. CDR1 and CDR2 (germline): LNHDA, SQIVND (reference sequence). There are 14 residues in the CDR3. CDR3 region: CASQVRDSGSPQHF. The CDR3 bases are TGTGCCAGTCAAGTCCGGGACAGTGGCTCGCCCCAGCATTTT.

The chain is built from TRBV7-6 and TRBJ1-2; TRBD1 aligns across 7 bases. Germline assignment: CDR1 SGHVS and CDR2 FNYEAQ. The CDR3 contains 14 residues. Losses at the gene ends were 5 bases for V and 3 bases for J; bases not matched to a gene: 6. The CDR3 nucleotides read TGTGCCAGCAGCATGGGACAGCTTCACTATGGCTACACCTTC. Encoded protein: CASSMGQLHYGYTF. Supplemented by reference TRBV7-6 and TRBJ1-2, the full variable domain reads GAGVSQSPRYKVTKRGQDVALRCDPISGHVSLYWYRQALGQGPEFLTYFNYEAQQDKSGLPNDRFSAERPEGSISTLTIQRTEQRDSAMYRCASSMGQLHYGYTFGSGTRLTVV.

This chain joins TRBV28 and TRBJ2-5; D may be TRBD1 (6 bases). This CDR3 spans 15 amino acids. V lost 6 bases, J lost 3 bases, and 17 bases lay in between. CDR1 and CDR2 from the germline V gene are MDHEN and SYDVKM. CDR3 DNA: TGTGCCAGCAGCTACCGGGACAACCAAGAAGAGACCCAGTACTTC. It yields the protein CASSYRDNQEETQYF.

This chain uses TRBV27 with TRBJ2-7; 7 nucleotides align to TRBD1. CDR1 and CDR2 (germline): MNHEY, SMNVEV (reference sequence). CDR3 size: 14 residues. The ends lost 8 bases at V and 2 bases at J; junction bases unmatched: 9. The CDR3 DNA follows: TGTGCCAGCGGTAACGACAGGGACCCCTACGAGCAGTACTTC. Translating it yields CASGNDRDPYEQYF.

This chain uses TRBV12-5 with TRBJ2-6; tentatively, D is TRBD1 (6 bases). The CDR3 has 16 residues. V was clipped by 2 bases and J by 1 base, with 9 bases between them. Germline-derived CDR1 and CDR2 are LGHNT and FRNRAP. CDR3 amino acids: CASGLSTGSGANVLTF. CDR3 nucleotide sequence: TGTGCTAGTGGTTTGTCCACAGGGTCTGGGGCCAACGTCCTGACTTTC.

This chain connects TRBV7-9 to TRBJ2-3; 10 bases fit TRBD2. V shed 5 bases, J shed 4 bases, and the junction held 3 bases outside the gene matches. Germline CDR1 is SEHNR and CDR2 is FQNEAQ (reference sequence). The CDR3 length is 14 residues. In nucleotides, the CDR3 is TGTGCCAGCAGCCCCAGCGGGGGGGCAGATACGCAGTATTTT. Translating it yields CASSPSGGADTQYF.

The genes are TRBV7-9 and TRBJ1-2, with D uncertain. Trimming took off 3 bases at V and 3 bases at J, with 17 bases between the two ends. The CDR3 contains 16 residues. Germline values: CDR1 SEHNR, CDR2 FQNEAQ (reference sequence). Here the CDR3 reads CASSFLVPQNDYGYTF. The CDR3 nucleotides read TGTGCCAGCAGCTTCCTTGTACCACAAAATGACTATGGCTACACCTTC.

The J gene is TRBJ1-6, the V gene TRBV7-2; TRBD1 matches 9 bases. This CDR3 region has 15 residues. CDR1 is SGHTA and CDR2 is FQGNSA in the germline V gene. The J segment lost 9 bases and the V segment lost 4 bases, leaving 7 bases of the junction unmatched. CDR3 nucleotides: TGTGCCAGCAGCTCCATGGACAGGGGTGCTTCACCCCTCCACTTT. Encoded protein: CASSSMDRGASPLHF.

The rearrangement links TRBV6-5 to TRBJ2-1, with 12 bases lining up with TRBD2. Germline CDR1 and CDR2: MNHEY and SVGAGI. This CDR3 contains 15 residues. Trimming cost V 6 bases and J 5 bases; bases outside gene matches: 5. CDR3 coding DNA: TGTGCCAGCAGCCGACTAGCGGGGGCCCACAATGAGCAGTTCTTC. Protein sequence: CASSRLAGAHNEQFF.

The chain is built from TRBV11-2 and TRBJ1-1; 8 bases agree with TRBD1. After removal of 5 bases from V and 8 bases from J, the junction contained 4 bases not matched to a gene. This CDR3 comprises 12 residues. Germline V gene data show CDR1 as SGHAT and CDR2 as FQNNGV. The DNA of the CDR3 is TGTGCCAGCAGCCGACAGGGGCCCGAAGCTTTCTTT. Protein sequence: CASSRQGPEAFF.

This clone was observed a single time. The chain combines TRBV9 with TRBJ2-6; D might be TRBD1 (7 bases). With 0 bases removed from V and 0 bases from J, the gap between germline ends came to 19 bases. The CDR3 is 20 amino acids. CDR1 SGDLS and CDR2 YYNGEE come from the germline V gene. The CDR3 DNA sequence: TGTGCCAGCAGCGTAGGTTCGGGTAGCAGGGGGGTCTCTGGGGCCAACGTCCTGACTTTC. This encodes CASSVGSGSRGVSGANVLTF.

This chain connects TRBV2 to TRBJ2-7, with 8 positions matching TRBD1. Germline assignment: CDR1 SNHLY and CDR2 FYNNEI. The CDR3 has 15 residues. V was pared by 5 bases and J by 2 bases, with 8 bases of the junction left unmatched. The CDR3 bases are TGTGCCAGCAGTCCCCCGGACAGGGCTCCCTACGAGCAGTACTTC. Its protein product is CASSPPDRAPYEQYF.

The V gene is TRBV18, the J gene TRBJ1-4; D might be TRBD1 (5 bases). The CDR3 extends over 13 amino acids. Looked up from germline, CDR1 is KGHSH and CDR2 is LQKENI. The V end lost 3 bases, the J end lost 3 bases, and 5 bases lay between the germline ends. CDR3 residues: CASSPTANEKLFF. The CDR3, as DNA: TGTGCCAGCTCACCGACAGCTAATGAAAAACTGTTTTTT.

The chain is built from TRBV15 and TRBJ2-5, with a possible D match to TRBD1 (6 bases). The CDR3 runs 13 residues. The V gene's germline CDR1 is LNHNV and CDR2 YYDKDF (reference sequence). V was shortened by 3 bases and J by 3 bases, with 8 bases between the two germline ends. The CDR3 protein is CATSRDRKETQYF. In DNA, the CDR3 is TGTGCCACCAGCAGGGACAGAAAAGAGACCCAGTACTTC.

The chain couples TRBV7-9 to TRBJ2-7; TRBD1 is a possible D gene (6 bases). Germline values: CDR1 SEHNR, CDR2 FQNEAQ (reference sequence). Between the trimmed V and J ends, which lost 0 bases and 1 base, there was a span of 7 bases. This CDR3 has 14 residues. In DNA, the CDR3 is TGTGCCAGCAGCTTAGCCACAGGGTCCTACGAGCAGTACTTC. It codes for CASSLATGSYEQYF. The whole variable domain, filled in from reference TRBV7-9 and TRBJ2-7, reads DTGVSQNPRHKITKRGQNVTFRCDPISEHNRLYWYRQTLGQGPEFLTYFQNEAQLEKSRLLSDRFSAERPKGSFSTLEIQRTEQGDSAMYLCASSLATGSYEQYFGPGTRLTVT.

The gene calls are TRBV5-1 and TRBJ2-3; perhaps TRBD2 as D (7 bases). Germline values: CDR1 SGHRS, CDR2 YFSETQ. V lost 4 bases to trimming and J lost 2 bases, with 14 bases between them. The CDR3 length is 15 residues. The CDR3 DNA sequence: TGCGCCAGCAGCCCCCGCGCGGGGGCCACAGATACGCAGTATTTT. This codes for CASSPRAGATDTQYF.

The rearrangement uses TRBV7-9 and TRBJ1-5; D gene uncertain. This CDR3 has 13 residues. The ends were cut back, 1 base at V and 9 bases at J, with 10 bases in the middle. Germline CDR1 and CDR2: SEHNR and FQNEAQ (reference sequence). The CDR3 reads CASSLGGKGPQHF. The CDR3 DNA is TGTGCCAGCAGCTTAGGAGGGAAGGGGCCCCAGCATTTT.